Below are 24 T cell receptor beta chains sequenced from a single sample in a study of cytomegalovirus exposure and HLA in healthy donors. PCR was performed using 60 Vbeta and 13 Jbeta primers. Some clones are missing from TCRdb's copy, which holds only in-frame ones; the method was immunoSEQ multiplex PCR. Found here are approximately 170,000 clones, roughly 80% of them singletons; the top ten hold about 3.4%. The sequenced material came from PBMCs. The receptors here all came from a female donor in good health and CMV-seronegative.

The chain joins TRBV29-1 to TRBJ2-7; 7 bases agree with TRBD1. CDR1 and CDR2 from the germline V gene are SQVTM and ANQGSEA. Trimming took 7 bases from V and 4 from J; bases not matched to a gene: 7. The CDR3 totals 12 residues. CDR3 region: CSGGQVKYEQYF. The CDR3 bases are TGCAGCGGTGGACAGGTTAAATACGAGCAGTACTTC.

CDR3 DNA sequence: TGCGCCAGCAGCCAAGTGGGGGTAGCGGGAGTGAACACCGGGGAGCTGTTTTTT. It codes for CASSQVGVAGVNTGELFF. The chain recombines TRBV4-1 with TRBJ2-2, with TRBD2 identical over 9 bases. The CDR3 covers 18 residues. Germline loops: CDR1 MGHRA, CDR2 YSYEKL. V shed 1 base and J 1 base; nucleotides not matched to a gene: 7.

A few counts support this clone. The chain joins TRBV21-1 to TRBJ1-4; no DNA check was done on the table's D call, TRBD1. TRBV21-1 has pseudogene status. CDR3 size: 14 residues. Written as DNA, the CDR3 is TGTGCCAGCAGCAGGGCCCTAAGGAATGAAAAACTGTTTTTT. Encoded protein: CASSRALRNEKLFF.

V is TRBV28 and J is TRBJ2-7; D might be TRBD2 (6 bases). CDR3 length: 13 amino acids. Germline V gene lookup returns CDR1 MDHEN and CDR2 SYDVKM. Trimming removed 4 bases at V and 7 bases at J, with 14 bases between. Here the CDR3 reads CASSSSLRGEQYF. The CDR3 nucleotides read TGTGCCAGCAGTTCCTCCCTGCGGGGAGAGCAGTACTTC.

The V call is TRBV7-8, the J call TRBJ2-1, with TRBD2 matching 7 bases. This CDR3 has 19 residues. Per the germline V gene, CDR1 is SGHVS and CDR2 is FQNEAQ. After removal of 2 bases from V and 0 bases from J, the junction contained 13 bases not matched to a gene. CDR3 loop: CASSLIGGTGPISYNEQFF. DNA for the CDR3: TGTGCCAGCAGCTTAATCGGGGGGACGGGGCCAATCTCCTACAATGAGCAGTTCTTC.

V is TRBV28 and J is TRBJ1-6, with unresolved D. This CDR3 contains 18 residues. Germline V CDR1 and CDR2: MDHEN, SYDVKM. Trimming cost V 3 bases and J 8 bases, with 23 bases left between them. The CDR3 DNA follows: TGTGCCAGCAGTTTCCAGAAATTCTTCCGGGCCGGGGATTCACCCCTCCACTTT. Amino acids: CASSFQKFFRAGDSPLHF.

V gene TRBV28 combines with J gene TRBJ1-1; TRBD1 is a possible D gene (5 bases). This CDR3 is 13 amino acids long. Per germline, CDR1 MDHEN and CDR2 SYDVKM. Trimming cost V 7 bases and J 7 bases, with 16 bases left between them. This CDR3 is CASTYMAQGEAFF. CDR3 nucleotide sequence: TGTGCCAGCACCTATATGGCGCAGGGTGAAGCTTTCTTT.

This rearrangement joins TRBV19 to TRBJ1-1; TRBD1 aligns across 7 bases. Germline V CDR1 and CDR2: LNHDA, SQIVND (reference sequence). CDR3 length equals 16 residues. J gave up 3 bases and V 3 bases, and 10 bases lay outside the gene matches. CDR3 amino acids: CASSILRGRLHTEAFF. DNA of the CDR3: TGTGCCAGTAGTATTCTTAGGGGGCGATTGCACACTGAAGCTTTCTTT.

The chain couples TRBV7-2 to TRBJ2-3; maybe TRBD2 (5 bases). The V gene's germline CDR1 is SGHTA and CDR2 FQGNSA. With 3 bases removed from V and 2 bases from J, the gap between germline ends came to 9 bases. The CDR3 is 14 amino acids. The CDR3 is CASSFGLHTDTQYF. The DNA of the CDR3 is TGTGCCAGCAGCTTCGGACTGCACACAGATACGCAGTATTTT.

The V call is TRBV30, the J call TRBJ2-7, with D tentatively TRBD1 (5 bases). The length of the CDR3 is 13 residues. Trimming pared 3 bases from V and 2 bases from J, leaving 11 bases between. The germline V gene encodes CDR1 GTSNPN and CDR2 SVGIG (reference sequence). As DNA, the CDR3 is TGTGCCTGGAGCACAGGCGAACCCTACGAGCAGTACTTC. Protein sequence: CAWSTGEPYEQYF.

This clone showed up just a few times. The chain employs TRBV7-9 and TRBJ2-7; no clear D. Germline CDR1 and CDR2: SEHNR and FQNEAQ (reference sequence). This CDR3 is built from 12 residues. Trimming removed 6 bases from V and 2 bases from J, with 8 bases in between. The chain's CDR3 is CASSESAYEQYF. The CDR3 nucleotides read TGTGCCAGCAGTGAGTCCGCCTACGAGCAGTACTTC.

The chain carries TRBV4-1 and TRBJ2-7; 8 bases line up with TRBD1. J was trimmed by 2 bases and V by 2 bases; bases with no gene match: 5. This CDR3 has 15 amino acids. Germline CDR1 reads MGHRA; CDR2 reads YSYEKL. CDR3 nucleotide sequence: TGCGCCAGCAGCCAACGGACAGGGATAACCTACGAGCAGTACTTC. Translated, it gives CASSQRTGITYEQYF.

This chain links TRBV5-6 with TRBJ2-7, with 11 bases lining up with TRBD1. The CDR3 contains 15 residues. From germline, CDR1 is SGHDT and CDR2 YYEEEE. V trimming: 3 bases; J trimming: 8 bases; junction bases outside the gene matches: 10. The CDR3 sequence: CASSSRGQGAPKQYF. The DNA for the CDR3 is TGTGCCAGCAGCTCCCGTGGACAGGGGGCTCCTAAGCAGTACTTC.

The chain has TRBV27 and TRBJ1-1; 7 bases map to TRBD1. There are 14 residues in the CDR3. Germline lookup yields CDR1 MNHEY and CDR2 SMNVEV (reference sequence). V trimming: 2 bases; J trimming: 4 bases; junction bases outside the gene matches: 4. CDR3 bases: TGTGCCAGCAGTTTAAGGGGGCAGGTCACTGAAGCTTTCTTT. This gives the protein CASSLRGQVTEAFF.

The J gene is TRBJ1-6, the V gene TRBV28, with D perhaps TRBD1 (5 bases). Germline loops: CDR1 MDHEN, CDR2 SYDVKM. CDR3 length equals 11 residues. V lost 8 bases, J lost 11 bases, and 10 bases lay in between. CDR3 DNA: TGTGCCAGCGTGACAGTGCCACCCCTCCACTTT. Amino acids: CASVTVPPLHF.

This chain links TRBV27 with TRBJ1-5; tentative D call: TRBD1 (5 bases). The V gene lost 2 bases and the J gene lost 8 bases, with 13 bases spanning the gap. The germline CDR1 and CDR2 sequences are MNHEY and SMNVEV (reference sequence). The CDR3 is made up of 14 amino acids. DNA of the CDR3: TGTGCCAGCAGTTTAGGGGGGGGAATGGAGCCCCAGCATTTT. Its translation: CASSLGGGMEPQHF.

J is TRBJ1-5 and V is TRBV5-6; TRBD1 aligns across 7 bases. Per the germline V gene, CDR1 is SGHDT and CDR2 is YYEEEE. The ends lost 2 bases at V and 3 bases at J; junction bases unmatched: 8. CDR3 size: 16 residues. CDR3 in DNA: TGTGCCAGCAGCTTTTGGGGGACAGCCCTCAATCAGCCCCAGCATTTT. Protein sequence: CASSFWGTALNQPQHF. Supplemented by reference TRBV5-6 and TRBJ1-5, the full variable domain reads DAGVTQSPTHLIKTRGQQVTLRCSPKSGHDTVSWYQQALGQGPQFIFQYYEEEERQRGNFPDRFSGHQFPNYSSELNVNALLLGDSALYLCASSFWGTALNQPQHFGDGTRLSIL.

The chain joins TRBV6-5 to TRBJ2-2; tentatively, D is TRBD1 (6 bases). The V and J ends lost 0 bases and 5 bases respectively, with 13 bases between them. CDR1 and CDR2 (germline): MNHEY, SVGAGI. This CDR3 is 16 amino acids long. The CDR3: CASSYSPRGGTGELFF. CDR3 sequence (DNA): TGTGCCAGCAGTTACTCCCCCAGGGGCGGAACCGGGGAGCTGTTTTTT.

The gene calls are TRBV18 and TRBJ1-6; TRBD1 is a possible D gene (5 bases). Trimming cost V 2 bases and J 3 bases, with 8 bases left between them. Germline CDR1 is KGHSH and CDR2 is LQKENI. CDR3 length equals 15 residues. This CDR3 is CASSPDSYYNSPLHF. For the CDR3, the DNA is TGTGCCAGCTCACCAGACAGTTACTATAATTCACCCCTCCACTTT.

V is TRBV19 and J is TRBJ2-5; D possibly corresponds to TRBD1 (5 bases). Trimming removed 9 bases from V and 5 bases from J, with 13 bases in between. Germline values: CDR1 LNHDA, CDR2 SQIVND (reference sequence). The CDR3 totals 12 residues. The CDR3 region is CASSQGLETQYF. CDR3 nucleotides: TGTGCCAGCTCTCAGGGTTTGGAGACCCAGTACTTC.

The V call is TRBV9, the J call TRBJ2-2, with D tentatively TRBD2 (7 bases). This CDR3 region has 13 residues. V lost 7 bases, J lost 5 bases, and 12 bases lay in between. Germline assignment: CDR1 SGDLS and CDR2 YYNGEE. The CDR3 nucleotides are TGTGCCAGCGGGGGGGCGGGAACCGGGGAGCTGTTTTTT. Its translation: CASGGAGTGELFF.

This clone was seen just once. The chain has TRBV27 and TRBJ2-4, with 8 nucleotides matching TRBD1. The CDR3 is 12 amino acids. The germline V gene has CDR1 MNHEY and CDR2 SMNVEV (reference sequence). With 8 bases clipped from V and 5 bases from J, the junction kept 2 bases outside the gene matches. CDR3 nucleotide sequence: TGTGCCAGCGACAGGGGACAAAACATTCAGTACTTC. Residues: CASDRGQNIQYF.

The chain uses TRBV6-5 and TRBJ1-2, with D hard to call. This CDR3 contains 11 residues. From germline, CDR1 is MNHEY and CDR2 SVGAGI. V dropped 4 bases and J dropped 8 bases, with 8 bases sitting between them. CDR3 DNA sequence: TGTGCCAGCAGTTCTTCTCAGGGCTACACCTTC. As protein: CASSSSQGYTF.

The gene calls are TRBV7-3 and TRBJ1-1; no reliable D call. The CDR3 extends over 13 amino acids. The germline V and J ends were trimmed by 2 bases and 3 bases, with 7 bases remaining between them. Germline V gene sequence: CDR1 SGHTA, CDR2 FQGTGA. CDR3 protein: CASSLGEDTEAFF. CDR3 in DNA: TGTGCCAGCAGCTTAGGGGAGGACACTGAAGCTTTCTTT.